The following is a T cell receptor (beta chain) sequence with its context. This specimen belongs to a study of blood T cell repertoires in COVID-19. About the study: Whether acute or convalescent, the COVID-19 samples came from the United States, Italy and Spain. Sources were T cells, B-cell-depleted T cells, or PBMCs; the material itself was cDNA or gDNA.

Original handling: Amplification of reference gene primers provided the estimated nucleated cell counts. The method was immunoSEQ multiplex PCR; TCRdb's version includes in-frame clones alone and lacks a portion of them. Clonal size and the V and J genes are those of that table, whereas D and trimming came from the DNA. In the table there are about 100,000 clones, 80% of which are singletons. The CDR3 extends over 16 amino acids. V was shortened by 2 bases and J by 1 base, with 11 bases between the two germline ends. Germline V gene lookup returns CDR1 MGHRA and CDR2 YSYEKL. Sequencing input: peripheral blood. The V and J genes are TRBV4-1 and TRBJ2-2; a possible D gene is TRBD2 (5 bases). The sequence was obtained from a man aged 70-80 years with active or convalescent COVID-19. The CDR3, as DNA: TGCGCCAGCAGCCAATGGTCCCGGGGGAACACCGGGGAGCTGTTTTTT. Amino acid sequence: CASSQWSRGNTGELFF.